Detailed here is one T cell receptor (beta chain). The target of this receptor is not known. Per-base qualities were not stored, and no clone one base away is much larger. Receptor libraries were prepared by the immunoSEQ multiplex PCR assay. The original methods were these. A statistical classification framework was built for diagnosing cytomegalovirus status from the catalog of TCR beta chain sequences. TCRdb re-hosts the immuneACCESS table, in-frame sequences only. Its copies lack some clones; in the studies checked, an unresolved V gene accounts for under half of them, and the cause for the rest is not known. V and J calls and clone size are given by that table; D and trimming were obtained from the DNA. The sample table holds approximately 200,000 clones, of which 84% were seen once. Over 10% of the sample goes to the ten largest clones. This sample is drawn from a study of cytomegalovirus exposure and HLA in healthy donors (dated by TCRdb to the late 2010s). At the level of the whole study: According to a later analysis, the 120 or so validation repertoires were produced on the same platform as the approximately 600 repertoires of the first cohort. The aim of the study was to test whether cataloging public T cell receptors could identify signatures of past pathogen exposure. Besides the first cohort of hundreds of subjects, a separate validation cohort made up of over a hundred different subjects was used. To predict cytomegalovirus infection status, the study combined high-throughput TCR immunosequencing, statistical association of individual TCRs with disease status, and machine learning. The investigation overall reported the following: In vitro tests confirmed that a few of the cytomegalovirus-associated TCR beta chains recognize cytomegalovirus antigens. Most TCR sequences were observed very rarely across donors, whereas some public TCRs were present in many individuals. In a later analysis, TCRs clustered in the first cohort were found to also tend to co-occur in the 130 or so validation repertoires, with 90% to 95% of cluster scores above 0. A total of fewer than 200 TCR beta chains were listed by the study as associated with cytomegalovirus. A later analysis had no HLA typing for the validation cohort, so co-occurrence there was scored across all 110 or so repertoires. In both the original and validation cohorts, the classifier was reported to diagnose cytomegalovirus status with high specificity and sensitivity. According to the authors, the approach could potentially be generalized to other disease states and immunological phenotypes.

Donors formed part of the validation cohort, which comprised 120 or so subjects and was distinct from the first cohort of 670 or so subjects. Trimming leaves V shorter by 2 bases and J shorter by 3 bases, with the junction holding 6 bases beyond the gene matches. Counted from cysteine to phenylalanine, this CDR3 has 15 amino acids. CDR3 DNA only is kept here, 45 bases in frame from base 1. Reading the germline V gene gives CDR1 SGHRS and CDR2 YFSETQ. The sequenced sample was PBMCs. The chain joins TRBV5-1 to TRBJ2-3; 7 bases in the junction line up with TRBD1. This receptor was identified in a woman in her 30s in good health and CMV-seropositive. For the CDR3, the sequence is CASSFGTARTDTQYF. The nucleotides read TGCGCCAGCAGCTTCGGGACAGCGAGGACAGATACGCAGTATTTT. Beyond the CDR3, the reference TRBV5-1 and TRBJ2-3 genes provide the residues; the full variable domain reads: KAGVTQTPRYLIKTRGQQVTLSCSPISGHRSVSWYQQTPGQGLQFLFEYFSETQRNKGNFPGRFSGRQFSNSRSEMNVSTLELGDSALYLCASSFGTARTDTQYFGPGTRLTVL.